These T cell receptor beta chains were read from a single sample in a study of T cell responses to AZD1222 COVID-19 vaccine. Sequencing was performed with immunoSEQ multiplex PCR; in TCRdb, only in-frame clones are kept and a portion is missing. The sample lists around 50,000 clones; around 80% were seen once. This specimen was peripheral blood, taken on day 0 of AZD1222 vaccination. These receptors all stem from an adult in good health. The CDR3 runs from the conserved cysteine through the conserved F or W. A D gene is named only where the DNA matches it firmly. Size is omitted from some rows. Given values are once, few, many or a class for expanded clones.

v_gene	abundance	d_gene	len	j_gene	CDR3nt	CDR3aa
TRBV18	.	TRBD1	15	TRBJ2-3	TGTGCCAGCTCACAGAGGACAGGGGGCGAAGATACGCAGTATTTT	CASSQRTGGEDTQYF
TRBV30	.	.	12	TRBJ2-1	TGTGCCTGGGGCGGGCCACCTCAAGAGCAGTTCTTC	CAWGGPPQEQFF
TRBV5-4	.	.	14	TRBJ1-1	TGTGCCAGCAGCTTGGGGGGAAGGAACACTGAAGCTTTCTTT	CASSLGGRNTEAFF
TRBV7-8	.	TRBD1	15	TRBJ2-7	TGTGCCAGCAGCTTAGCCGGGACAGGGGCTGGCGAGCAGTACTTC	CASSLAGTGAGEQYF
TRBV29-1	.	.	16	TRBJ2-2	TGCAGCGTTGAAGATGGAGCAGGGAGTGAGCTCGGGGAGCTGTTTTTT	CSVEDGAGSELGELFF
TRBV12-3/TRBV12-4	once	.	13	TRBJ1-5	TGTGCCAGCAGCCTAGGACAGAATCAGCCCCAGCATTTT	CASSLGQNQPQHF
TRBV7-6	.	.	15	TRBJ2-3	TGTGCCAGCAGCTTAGCCCCAGGGAGATCAGATACGCAGTATTTT	CASSLAPGRSDTQYF
TRBV11-2	.	.	13	TRBJ1-1	TGTGCCAGCAGCTTGCGGTTGGGCACTGAAGCTTTCTTT	CASSLRLGTEAFF
TRBV5-6	.	.	15	TRBJ2-3	TGTGCCAGCAGCTCGGCGGCCTCGGAGCCAGATACGCAGTATTTT	CASSSAASEPDTQYF
TRBV6-2/TRBV6-3	.	.	12	TRBJ2-7	TGTGCCAGCAGCCGACTGGTGTACGAGCAGTACTTC	CASSRLVYEQYF
TRBV4-1	.	TRBD1	15	TRBJ1-1	TGCGCCAGCAGCCAAGTAGGGACAGCGAACACTGAAGCTTTCTTT	CASSQVGTANTEAFF
TRBV7-2	.	.	13	TRBJ1-2	TGTGCCAGCAGCTTGCCAGGCCCCTATGGCTACACCTTC	CASSLPGPYGYTF
TRBV20-1	few	.	11	TRBJ1-3	TGCAGTGCCCCTTTGGGGAACACCATATATTTT	CSAPLGNTIYF
TRBV19	.	.	15	TRBJ2-7	TGTGCCAGTAGTATCAACCCGACAGGTGTCTACGAGCAGTACTTC	CASSINPTGVYEQYF
TRBV30	.	.	14	TRBJ1-4	TGTGCCTGGAGTGTCAGAGGGGCTAATGAAAAACTGTTTTTT	CAWSVRGANEKLFF
TRBV19	.	.	11	TRBJ1-1	TGTGCCAGTAGAATAACAGATGAAGCTTTCTTT	CASRITDEAFF